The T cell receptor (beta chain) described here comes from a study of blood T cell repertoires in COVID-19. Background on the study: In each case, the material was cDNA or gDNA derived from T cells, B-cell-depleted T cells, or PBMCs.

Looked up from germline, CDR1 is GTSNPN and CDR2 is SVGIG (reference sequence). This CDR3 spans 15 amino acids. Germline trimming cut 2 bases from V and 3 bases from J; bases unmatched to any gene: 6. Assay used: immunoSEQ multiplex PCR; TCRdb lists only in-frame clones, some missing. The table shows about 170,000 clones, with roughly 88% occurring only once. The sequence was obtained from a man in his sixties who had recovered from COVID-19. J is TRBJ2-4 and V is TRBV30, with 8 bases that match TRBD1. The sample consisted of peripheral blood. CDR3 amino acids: CAWSPGQGFKNIQYF. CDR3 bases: TGTGCCTGGAGTCCAGGACAGGGATTCAAAAACATTCAGTACTTC. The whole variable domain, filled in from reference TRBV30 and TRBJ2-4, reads SQTIHQWPATLVQPVGSPLSLECTVEGTSNPNLYWYRQAAGRGLQLLFYSVGIGQISSEVPQNLSASRPQDRQFILSSKKLLLSDSGFYLCAWSPGQGFKNIQYFGAGTRLSVL.